This TCR beta chain was observed in a study of T-cell memory formation after mild COVID-19. Study findings and constraints: Chiefly within CM and EM were the contracting CD4+ clones; CD8+ ones were within EMRA. While clones contracting from day 15 to 85 were balanced between CD4 and CD8, later expanders leaned CD4+.

TCRdb called the 5' RACE reads again in MiXCR, with one record for every CDR3 protein. The sample carries under 300,000 distinct CDR3 sequences, more than 15% recorded once. Of note for this clonotype: Its antigen is as yet unknown.

The sample comprised PBMCs or a T cell subset sorted from them (not recorded which). This clonotype originated in a man aged 18 to 35 who had mild COVID-19 (a few samples of this study predate the infection). Cell type and time point are not known.

DNA of the CDR3: TGTGCCAGCAGCCTGGGGCGACAGGGGATCGACGAGCAGTACTTC. Residues: CASSLGRQGIDEQYF. The chain couples TRBV5-6 to TRBJ2-7, with 8 bases matching TRBD1. The CDR3 has 15 residues. Germline V lookup: CDR1 SGHDT, CDR2 YYEEEE. Trimming cost V 4 bases and J 5 bases; bases outside gene matches: 11.